The entry that follows covers one T cell receptor (beta chain) sequence. The source of the sample is a study of blood T cell repertoires in COVID-19. Study context: The United States, Italy and Spain were the sources of the acute and convalescent COVID-19 samples.

Clones were read by immunoSEQ multiplex PCR, and TCRdb kept only the in-frame ones, dropping some. The profile shows 150,000 to 180,000 clones, roughly nine tenths of them singletons. The CDR3 is 12 residues long. Germline assignment: CDR1 GTSNPN and CDR2 SVGIG (reference sequence). V was clipped by 7 bases and J by 0 bases, with 7 bases between them. Source material: peripheral blood. The sequence was obtained from a man aged 45-65 years with acute or convalescent COVID-19. The chain couples TRBV30 to TRBJ2-1; D is possibly TRBD1 (6 bases). CDR3 residues: CALQGSYNEQFF. CDR3 DNA sequence: TGTGCCTTACAGGGCTCCTACAATGAGCAGTTCTTC.